The 20 T cell receptor beta chains reported below all come from one sample, sequenced in a study of blood T cells in healthy people across ages. The authors ran a second PCR of about 7 to 11 cycles using a sample-barcoded 5' primer and a J-beta primer mix. MiXCR, applied by TCRdb to the 5' RACE reads, yields one record per CDR3 protein. The sample includes about 1.4 million distinct CDR3 sequences, 59% of them seen just once. Source material: blood. These receptors all come from a man aged 18 to 30 in good health.

The J gene is TRBJ2-3, the V gene TRBV7-8; no reliable D call. V lost 2 bases and J lost 4, with 10 bases in between. CDR1 is SGHVS, CDR2 FQNEAQ, per germline. This CDR3 region has 14 residues. Written as DNA, the CDR3 is TGTGCCAGCAGCTTAAAGACTGTCCCAGATACGCAGTATTTT. Protein product: CASSLKTVPDTQYF.

This chain connects TRBV6-6 to TRBJ1-6; unclear D gene. V lost 0 bases and J 7 bases, leaving 4 bases between the germline ends. The CDR3 is made up of 13 amino acids. Germline values: CDR1 MNHNY, CDR2 SVGAGI (reference sequence). CDR3 sequence: CASSYSMNSPLHF. CDR3 nucleotide sequence: TGTGCCAGCAGTTACTCGATGAATTCACCCCTCCACTTT.

This clonotype was counted between two and nine times. The V and J genes are TRBV29-1 and TRBJ2-3; 10 bases map to TRBD1. The CDR3 spans 14 residues. V shed 3 bases, J shed 4 bases, and the junction held 4 bases outside the gene matches. Germline-derived CDR1 and CDR2 are SQVTM and ANQGSEA. This CDR3 reads CSVEGQGTADTQYF. The CDR3 nucleotides are TGCAGCGTTGAGGGACAGGGGACCGCAGATACGCAGTATTTT.

This clonotype was picked up a small number of times. The chain uses TRBV7-2 and TRBJ2-2; no clear D gene. Trimming shortened V by 6 bases and J by 7 bases, and 9 bases separated the two germline ends. Germline loops: CDR1 SGHTA, CDR2 FQGNSA. The CDR3 sequence is 12 residues long. CDR3 region: CASRSTRGELFF. In nucleotides, the CDR3 is TGTGCCAGCAGGTCGACCCGCGGGGAGCTGTTTTTT.

This clonotype was counted only a few times. The J gene is TRBJ2-3, the V gene TRBV12-3 or TRBV12-4; 9 bases line up with TRBD1. This CDR3 spans 15 amino acids. The ends lost 6 bases at V and 2 bases at J; junction bases unmatched: 6. This CDR3 is CASSLGQGPTDTQYF. The CDR3 DNA sequence: TGTGCCAGCAGCCTGGGACAGGGCCCCACAGATACGCAGTATTTT.

The table lists this clonotype with a few counts. The chain joins TRBV7-2 to TRBJ2-6; D is uncertain. Trimming cost V 4 bases and J 0 bases, with 7 bases left between them. The CDR3 is made up of 15 amino acids. CDR1 is SGHTA, CDR2 FQGNSA, per germline. The CDR3 DNA reads as TGTGCCAGCAGCTCCCAGGTCTCTGGGGCCAACGTCCTGACTTTC. This encodes CASSSQVSGANVLTF.

The J gene is TRBJ2-5, the V gene TRBV5-1; 10 bases are a match to TRBD2. In germline, CDR1 is SGHRS, CDR2 YFSETQ. V was pared by 2 bases and J by 1 base, with 14 bases of the junction left unmatched. The CDR3 is 19 residues long. The CDR3 DNA reads TGCGCCAGCAGCTTCGGTCGACTAGCGGGCAAAGCAGTCCAAGAGACCCAGTACTTC. Its protein product is CASSFGRLAGKAVQETQYF.

This clonotype was counted a few times. The J gene is TRBJ2-7, the V gene TRBV4-1; TRBD2 is a possible D gene (6 bases). Germline assignment: CDR1 MGHRA and CDR2 YSYEKL. The CDR3 is 16 amino acids. Deletions cut 4 bases from V and 0 bases from J, with 16 bases between. This CDR3 is CASSPEVRGTSYEQYF. The CDR3 DNA reads as TGCGCCAGCAGCCCAGAGGTGCGGGGCACCTCCTACGAGCAGTACTTC.

The chain joins TRBV20-1 to TRBJ1-2, with D unresolved. This CDR3 contains 14 residues. V was pared by 0 bases and J by 1 base, with 9 bases between. Germline V gene lookup returns CDR1 DFQATT and CDR2 SNEGSKA (reference sequence). CDR3 loop: CSAREGFDNYGYTF. The CDR3, as DNA: TGCAGTGCTAGAGAGGGATTCGATAACTATGGCTACACCTTC.

This clonotype was observed a handful of times. The CDR3 bases are TGTGCCATCAGTGAGGGTGGCAGGGATGGCTACACCTTC. As protein: CAISEGGRDGYTF. This chain links TRBV10-3 with TRBJ1-2; D is possibly TRBD1 (5 bases). The CDR3 totals 13 residues. V gave up 2 bases and J gave up 6 bases, with 10 bases separating them. Germline V gene sequence: CDR1 ENHRY, CDR2 SYGVKD.

The rearrangement links TRBV3-1 to TRBJ2-1; 13 bases are a match to TRBD2. V lost 4 bases to trimming and J lost 2 bases; unmatched junction nucleotides: 8. Germline V gene data show CDR1 as LGHDT and CDR2 as YNNKEL (reference sequence). The CDR3 consists of 18 residues. The CDR3 bases are TGTGCCAGCAGCCGCCTTACGGGACTAGCGGGGACCTACAATGAGCAGTTCTTC. Amino acid sequence: CASSRLTGLAGTYNEQFF.

This chain uses TRBV7-9 with TRBJ2-3, with D unresolved. V dropped 0 bases and J dropped 4 bases, with 5 bases sitting between them. This CDR3 region has 13 residues. The germline gives CDR1 SEHNR, CDR2 FQNEAQ (reference sequence). CDR3 loop: CASSLAWADTQYF. The CDR3 coding sequence is TGTGCCAGCAGCTTAGCGTGGGCAGATACGCAGTATTTT.

The chain links TRBV11-2 to TRBJ2-7; possibly TRBD2 for D (6 bases). The CDR3 loop spans 15 amino acids. V gave up 5 bases and J gave up 6 bases, with 20 bases separating them. Germline V CDR1 and CDR2: SGHAT, FQNNGV. CDR3: CASSQRLDNWGEQYF. CDR3 bases: TGTGCCAGCAGCCAGCGACTAGACAACTGGGGCGAGCAGTACTTC.

V is TRBV5-1 and J is TRBJ2-1, with 11 bases lining up with TRBD2. The ends lost 4 bases at V and 4 bases at J; junction bases unmatched: 7. Looked up from germline, CDR1 is SGHRS and CDR2 is YFSETQ. This CDR3 has 16 residues. The CDR3 protein is CASSIQTSGGYNEQFF. In nucleotides, the CDR3 is TGCGCCAGCAGCATACAAACTAGCGGGGGTTACAATGAGCAGTTCTTC.

The V and J genes are TRBV4-3 and TRBJ1-5; 12 bases match TRBD1. CDR3 length: 20 residues. J was trimmed by 1 base and V by 0 bases; bases with no gene match: 10. The germline V gene encodes CDR1 LGHNA and CDR2 YSLEER. CDR3 coding DNA: TGCGCCAGCAGCCAAGATCGGGGGACAGGGGGCGCGACGAGCAATCAGCCCCAGCATTTT. Translated, it gives CASSQDRGTGGATSNQPQHF.

The sample holds a few counts of this clonotype. This chain links TRBV2 with TRBJ1-4; a possible D gene is TRBD1 (6 bases). This CDR3 is 14 amino acids long. CDR1 SNHLY and CDR2 FYNNEI come from the germline V gene. Trimming left V 8 bases short and J 7 bases short, with 17 bases between. CDR3 sequence: CASREGRGGEKLFF. The CDR3 nucleotides are TGTGCCAGCCGGGAAGGCAGGGGAGGTGAAAAACTGTTTTTT.

This CDR3 is CASSLGLANYNEQFF. The CDR3 DNA reads as TGTGCCAGCAGCTTAGGACTAGCGAATTACAATGAGCAGTTCTTC. The chain joins TRBV11-2 to TRBJ2-1, with 8 bases fitting TRBD2. CDR3 length: 15 residues. J was trimmed by 4 bases and V by 1 base; bases with no gene match: 3. From germline, CDR1 is SGHAT and CDR2 FQNNGV. The full variable domain, completed using reference TRBV11-2 and TRBJ2-1, is EAGVAQSPRYKIIEKRQSVAFWCNPISGHATLYWYQQILGQGPKLLIQFQNNGVVDDSQLPKDRFSAERLKGVDSTLKIQPAKLEDSAVYLCASSLGLANYNEQFFGPGTRLTVL.

The chain has TRBV29-1 and TRBJ2-3; 8 bases are shared with TRBD2. This CDR3 spans 15 amino acids. CDR1 SQVTM and CDR2 ANQGSEA come from the germline V gene. Trimming removed 1 base from V and 2 bases from J; junction bases left unmatched: 5. In DNA, the CDR3 is TGCAGCGTTGAAGGAGCGGGGGCCTACACAGATACGCAGTATTTT. Its translation is CSVEGAGAYTDTQYF.

DNA of the CDR3: TGTGCCAGCAGCCTTCGGTCCCATGGGATGAACACTGAAGCTTTCTTT. It codes for CASSLRSHGMNTEAFF. The chain is built from TRBV7-2 and TRBJ1-1; D gene unclear. The ends were cut back, 5 bases at V and 0 bases at J, with 16 bases in the middle. There are 16 residues in the CDR3. The germline V gene encodes CDR1 SGHTA and CDR2 FQGNSA.

The V call is TRBV18, the J call TRBJ2-2; 7 bases align to TRBD1. The germline V gene encodes CDR1 KGHSH and CDR2 LQKENI. With 3 bases clipped from V and 4 bases from J, the junction kept 5 bases outside the gene matches. The CDR3 sequence is 15 residues long. The CDR3 DNA reads TGTGCCAGCTCACCCCCGCGACAGGGCACCGGGGAGCTGTTTTTT. Translated: CASSPPRQGTGELFF.